The rows below give T cell receptor beta chains drawn from one sample of a study of blood T cells in healthy people across ages. TCRdb re-derived calls from the 5' RACE reads in MiXCR, one entry per CDR3 protein. The table has around 1,900,000 distinct CDR3 sequences, roughly two fifths seen once. Sequencing was carried out using blood. These receptors all stem from a human donor in good health. The CDR3 runs from the conserved cysteine through the conserved F or W. D genes are given only for firm matches. Size values are once, few and many counts, or a class for expanded clones, and some rows have none.

J: TRBJ2-3
length: 17
D: NA
size: NA
V: TRBV7-8
CDR3: CASSLARGFVGTDTQYF
DNA: TGTGCCAGCAGCTTGGCCCGGGGGTTTGTAGGCACAGATACGCAGTATTTT

J: TRBJ2-7
length: 14
D: NA
size: few
V: TRBV2
CDR3: CASTYRVLPYEQYF
DNA: TGTGCCAGCACCTACAGGGTCTTGCCTTACGAGCAGTACTTC

J: TRBJ2-1
length: 14
D: TRBD2
size: few
V: TRBV29-1
CDR3: CSVEGRDSYNEQFF
DNA: TGCAGCGTTGAGGGGAGGGACTCCTACAATGAGCAGTTCTTC

J: TRBJ2-7
length: 14
D: NA
size: NA
V: TRBV2
CDR3: CASSVERASYEQYF
DNA: TGTGCCAGCAGTGTAGAAAGGGCTTCCTACGAGCAGTACTTC

J: TRBJ1-3
length: 17
D: NA
size: NA
V: TRBV7-2
CDR3: CACSLKRPGSSGNTIYF
DNA: TGTGCCTGCAGCTTAAAGCGCCCGGGTAGCTCTGGAAACACCATATATTTT

J: TRBJ2-3
length: 15
D: TRBD2
size: few
V: TRBV2
CDR3: CASNLEGRGTDTQYF
DNA: TGTGCCAGCAACCTCGAAGGGAGGGGCACAGATACGCAGTATTTT

J: TRBJ2-1
length: 11
D: NA
size: NA
V: TRBV28
CDR3: CASVRNNEQFF
DNA: TGTGCCAGCGTGCGAAACAATGAGCAGTTCTTC

J: TRBJ1-1
length: 13
D: NA
size: NA
V: TRBV27
CDR3: CASRIQRNTEAFF
DNA: TGTGCCAGCAGGATCCAACGGAACACTGAAGCTTTCTTT

J: TRBJ1-4
length: 13
D: NA
size: NA
V: TRBV6-2/TRBV6-3
CDR3: CASRPTTHEKLFF
DNA: TGTGCCAGCCGGCCCACCACTCACGAAAAACTGTTTTTT

J: TRBJ1-1
length: 14
D: NA
size: once
V: TRBV4-3
CDR3: CASSPLQGRAEAFF
DNA: TGCGCCAGCAGCCCTCTCCAGGGCAGGGCTGAAGCTTTCTTT

J: TRBJ2-7
length: 16
D: NA
size: NA
V: TRBV13
CDR3: CASTNTRGRAVYEQYF
DNA: TGTGCCAGCACGAATACCCGGGGCCGGGCCGTCTACGAGCAGTACTTC

J: TRBJ2-5
length: 14
D: TRBD2
size: few
V: TRBV12-3/TRBV12-4
CDR3: CASRGPAGGETQYF
DNA: TGTGCCAGCAGGGGACCCGCGGGGGGTGAGACCCAGTACTTC

J: TRBJ2-5
length: 18
D: TRBD2
size: NA
V: TRBV4-1
CDR3: CASSRVGTSGGPQETQYF
DNA: TGCGCCAGCAGCCGGGTTGGGACTAGCGGGGGGCCTCAAGAGACCCAGTACTTC

J: TRBJ2-7
length: 13
D: NA
size: NA
V: TRBV11-2
CDR3: CASSLEIGVEQYF
DNA: TGTGCCAGCAGCTTAGAAATAGGGGTCGAGCAGTACTTC

J: TRBJ2-4
length: 14
D: NA
size: few
V: TRBV20-1
CDR3: CSASRGETKNIQYF
DNA: TGCAGTGCAAGTAGGGGGGAGACCAAAAACATTCAGTACTTC

J: TRBJ2-3
length: 18
D: TRBD1
size: once
V: TRBV24-1
CDR3: CATSDPKLETGLRDTQYF
DNA: TGTGCCACCAGTGATCCGAAACTCGAGACAGGGTTACGAGATACGCAGTATTTT

J: TRBJ1-2
length: 15
D: NA
size: NA
V: TRBV5-6
CDR3: CASSLGAGYEYGYTF
DNA: TGTGCCAGCAGCTTGGGGGCAGGCTACGAATATGGCTACACCTTC

J: TRBJ1-4
length: 13
D: NA
size: few
V: TRBV20-1
CDR3: CSVRFATNEKLFF
DNA: TGCAGTGTTCGCTTTGCAACTAATGAAAAACTGTTTTTT

J: TRBJ1-2
length: 13
D: NA
size: few
V: TRBV5-6
CDR3: CASEQTGYYGYTF
DNA: TGTGCCAGCGAACAGACAGGCTACTATGGCTACACCTTC

J: TRBJ2-4
length: 15
D: NA
size: few
V: TRBV24-1
CDR3: CATSDARVLKNIQYF
DNA: TGTGCCACCAGTGATGCTAGGGTCCTAAAAAACATTCAGTACTTC

J: TRBJ1-1
length: 17
D: NA
size: NA
V: TRBV4-3
CDR3: CASSQDPVRGWDTEAFF
DNA: TGCGCCAGCAGCCAAGACCCGGTGAGGGGGTGGGACACTGAAGCTTTCTTT

J: TRBJ2-1
length: 12
D: TRBD2
size: few
V: TRBV20-1
CDR3: CSAGRDYNEQFF
DNA: TGCAGTGCTGGGAGGGACTACAATGAGCAGTTCTTC

J: TRBJ1-5
length: 13
D: NA
size: NA
V: TRBV5-1
CDR3: CASSLFGLQPQHF
DNA: TGCGCCAGCAGCTTGTTTGGTTTGCAGCCCCAGCATTTT

J: TRBJ1-1
length: 16
D: NA
size: few
V: TRBV9
CDR3: CASSRRDYGEDTEAFF
DNA: TGTGCCAGCAGCAGACGGGACTATGGGGAGGACACTGAAGCTTTCTTT

J: TRBJ2-7
length: 15
D: TRBD1
size: few
V: TRBV20-1
CDR3: CSASLPGQVFYEQYF
DNA: TGCAGTGCTAGTTTACCGGGACAGGTGTTCTACGAGCAGTACTTC

J: TRBJ2-1
length: 13
D: NA
size: NA
V: TRBV28
CDR3: CASTLTGYDEQFF
DNA: TGTGCCAGCACCTTAACGGGGTACGACGAGCAGTTCTTC

J: TRBJ2-5
length: 14
D: NA
size: NA
V: TRBV12-3/TRBV12-4
CDR3: CASSFRAYQETQYF
DNA: TGTGCCAGCAGTTTCAGGGCCTACCAAGAGACCCAGTACTTC

J: TRBJ2-7
length: 13
D: NA
size: few
V: TRBV20-1
CDR3: CSARMGALWEQYF
DNA: TGCAGTGCTAGAATGGGGGCCCTTTGGGAGCAGTACTTC

J: TRBJ2-1
length: 13
D: NA
size: NA
V: TRBV12-3/TRBV12-4
CDR3: CASSFIGGNEQFF
DNA: TGTGCCAGCAGTTTTATAGGAGGCAATGAGCAGTTCTTC

J: TRBJ1-2
length: 15
D: NA
size: NA
V: TRBV7-3
CDR3: CASSTGTGKGEGYTF
DNA: TGTGCCAGCAGCACCGGGACCGGGAAAGGAGAGGGCTACACCTTC

J: TRBJ1-1
length: 14
D: NA
size: few
V: TRBV9
CDR3: CASSPHLLNTEAFF
DNA: TGTGCCAGCAGCCCACATTTGTTGAACACTGAAGCTTTCTTT

J: TRBJ2-5
length: 16
D: TRBD2
size: NA
V: TRBV3-1
CDR3: CASSQDMASGKETQYF
DNA: TGTGCCAGCAGCCAAGATATGGCTAGCGGTAAAGAGACCCAGTACTTC

J: TRBJ2-3
length: 15
D: TRBD1
size: NA
V: TRBV7-2
CDR3: CASSPTGGELDTQYF
DNA: TGTGCCAGCAGCCCGACAGGGGGTGAGTTGGATACGCAGTATTTT

J: TRBJ2-5
length: 13
D: NA
size: NA
V: TRBV7-2
CDR3: CASSGALGETQYF
DNA: TGTGCCAGCAGCGGTGCCCTCGGGGAGACCCAGTACTTC

J: TRBJ1-5
length: 14
D: TRBD1
size: NA
V: TRBV20-1
CDR3: CSARATGADQPQHF
DNA: TGCAGTGCTAGAGCGACAGGGGCTGATCAGCCCCAGCATTTT

J: TRBJ2-3
length: 15
D: NA
size: once
V: TRBV12-3/TRBV12-4
CDR3: CASSPSGINTDTQYF
DNA: TGTGCCAGCAGTCCGAGCGGAATAAACACAGATACGCAGTATTTT

J: TRBJ2-7
length: 12
D: NA
size: once
V: TRBV2
CDR3: CASSTMGYEQYF
DNA: TGTGCCAGCAGTACGATGGGGTACGAGCAGTACTTC

J: TRBJ2-5
length: 18
D: TRBD1
size: NA
V: TRBV28
CDR3: CASSLLQTGTGDVETQYF
DNA: TGTGCCAGCAGTTTATTACAAACCGGGACAGGGGATGTGGAGACCCAGTACTTC

J: TRBJ1-5
length: 14
D: NA
size: NA
V: TRBV9
CDR3: CASSVGGLGQPQHF
DNA: TGTGCCAGCAGCGTAGGTGGGTTAGGTCAGCCCCAGCATTTT

J: TRBJ1-1
length: 12
D: TRBD1
size: once
V: TRBV3-1
CDR3: CASSQPSGGAFF
DNA: TGTGCCAGCAGCCAACCTTCAGGGGGAGCTTTCTTT

J: TRBJ2-1
length: 15
D: NA
size: few
V: TRBV6-6
CDR3: CASRLGRSTYNEQFF
DNA: TGTGCCAGCAGGCTGGGACGGTCGACCTACAATGAGCAGTTCTTC

J: TRBJ1-2
length: 15
D: TRBD1
size: few
V: TRBV6-4
CDR3: CASSEFPGGVYGYTF
DNA: TGTGCCAGCAGTGAGTTTCCAGGGGGCGTCTATGGCTACACCTTC

J: TRBJ2-7
length: 15
D: NA
size: many
V: TRBV28
CDR3: CASRSTGTGSYEQYF
DNA: TGTGCCAGCAGGTCAACCGGGACGGGATCCTACGAGCAGTACTTC

J: TRBJ2-1
length: 15
D: NA
size: NA
V: TRBV7-2
CDR3: CASSFRQRSYNEQFF
DNA: TGTGCCAGCAGCTTTCGACAGCGGTCCTACAATGAGCAGTTCTTC

J: TRBJ2-3
length: 15
D: NA
size: NA
V: TRBV12-3/TRBV12-4
CDR3: CASSLLRGYADAQYF
DNA: TGTGCCAGCAGTTTACTACGGGGCTACGCAGATGCGCAGTATTTT

J: TRBJ2-7
length: 14
D: TRBD2
size: NA
V: TRBV3-1
CDR3: CASSQGLAGNEQYF
DNA: TGTGCCAGCAGCCAAGGACTAGCGGGGAACGAGCAGTACTTC